Sequencing of this TCR beta chain was carried out in a study of cytomegalovirus exposure and HLA in healthy donors. For the study at large: The same platform was used for the 110 or so validation repertoires and the roughly 680 first-cohort repertoires, a later analysis reported.

Overall study results and limits: Cytomegalovirus association was listed for under 200 TCR beta chains.

Regarding this clone: As yet, its antigen is unknown.

This CDR3 spans 13 amino acids. V shed 9 bases and J 2 bases; nucleotides not matched to a gene: 5. Germline V gene data show CDR1 as MNHEY and CDR2 as SVGAGI. Using immunoSEQ multiplex PCR, the repertoire was profiled, and TCRdb retains in-frame clones only, with some absent. The table records about 260,000 clones, 80% to 95% of them present only once. This sequence joins TRBV6-5 and TRBJ2-3, with TRBD1 identical over 7 bases. Sequenced: PBMCs. This sequence originates from a woman younger than 45 in good health and CMV-seronegative. In DNA form, the CDR3 reads TGTGCCAGTCACGGGACAGCCACAGATACGCAGTATTTT. It codes for CASHGTATDTQYF.